This T cell receptor (beta chain) comes out of a study of blood T cell repertoires in COVID-19. Study at large: Specimens from acute and convalescent COVID-19 originated in the United States, Italy and Spain.

In the authors' methods: Estimation of nucleated cell counts was performed using reference gene primer amplification. Clones were read by immunoSEQ multiplex PCR, and TCRdb kept only the in-frame ones, dropping some. V, J and clone size are those of that table, while D and trimming were read from the DNA. Counted here are some 170,000 clones, around 85% occurring once; the ten biggest clones make up approximately 8%. Trimming took 6 bases from V and 2 from J; bases not matched to a gene: 5. The CDR3 spans 14 residues. Germline CDR1 MNHNY, CDR2 SVGAGI (reference sequence). The sequenced sample consisted of peripheral blood. The sequence derives from a woman aged 55-75 years with acute or convalescent COVID-19. The chain combines TRBV6-6 with TRBJ2-5, with 8 bases matching TRBD1. Written as DNA, the CDR3 is TGTGCCAGCAGCCGCCGACAGGGGCAAGAGACCCAGTACTTC. Translation: CASSRRQGQETQYF.